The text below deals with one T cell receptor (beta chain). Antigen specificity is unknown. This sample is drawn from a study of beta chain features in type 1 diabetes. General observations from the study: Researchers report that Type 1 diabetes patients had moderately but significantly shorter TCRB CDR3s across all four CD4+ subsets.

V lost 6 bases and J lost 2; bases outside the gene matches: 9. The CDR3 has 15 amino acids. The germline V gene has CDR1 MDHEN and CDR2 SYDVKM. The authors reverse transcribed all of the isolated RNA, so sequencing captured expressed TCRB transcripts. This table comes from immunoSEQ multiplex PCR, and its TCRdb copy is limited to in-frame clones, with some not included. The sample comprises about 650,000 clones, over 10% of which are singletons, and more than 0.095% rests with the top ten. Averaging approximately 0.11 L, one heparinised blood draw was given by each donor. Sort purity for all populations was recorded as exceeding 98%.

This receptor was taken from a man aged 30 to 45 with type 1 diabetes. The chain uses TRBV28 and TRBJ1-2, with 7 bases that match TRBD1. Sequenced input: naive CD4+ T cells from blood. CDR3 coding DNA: TGTGCCAGCAGCTTCCGGGACAGCGAAAACTATGGCTACACCTTC. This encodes CASSFRDSENYGYTF.